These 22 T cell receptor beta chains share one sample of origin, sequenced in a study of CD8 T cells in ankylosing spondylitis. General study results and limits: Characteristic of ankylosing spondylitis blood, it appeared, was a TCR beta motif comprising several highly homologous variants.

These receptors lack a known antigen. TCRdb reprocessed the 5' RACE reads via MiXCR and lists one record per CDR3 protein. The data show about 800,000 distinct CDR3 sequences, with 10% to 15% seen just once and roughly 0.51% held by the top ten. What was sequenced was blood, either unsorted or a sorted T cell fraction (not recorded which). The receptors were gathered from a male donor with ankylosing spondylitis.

CDR3 coding DNA: TGCAGTGCTCCCAGGGGACTAGCGGTGACAGATACGCAGTATTTT. Its translation is CSAPRGLAVTDTQYF. This rearrangement joins TRBV20-1 to TRBJ2-3; 11 bases are a match to TRBD2. The CDR3 runs to 15 residues. CDR1 is DFQATT and CDR2 is SNEGSKA in the germline V gene (reference sequence). Losses at the gene ends were 5 bases for V and 3 bases for J; bases not matched to a gene: 7.

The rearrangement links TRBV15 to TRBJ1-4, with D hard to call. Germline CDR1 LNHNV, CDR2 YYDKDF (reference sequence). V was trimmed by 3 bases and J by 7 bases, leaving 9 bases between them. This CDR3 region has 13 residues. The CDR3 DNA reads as TGTGCCACCAGCAGGGACCGCAGTGAAAAACTGTTTTTT. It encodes CATSRDRSEKLFF.

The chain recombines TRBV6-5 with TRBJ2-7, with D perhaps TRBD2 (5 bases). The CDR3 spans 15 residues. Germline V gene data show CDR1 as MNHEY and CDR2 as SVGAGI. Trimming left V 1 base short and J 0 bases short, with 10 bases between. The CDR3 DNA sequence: TGTGCCAGCAGTTACTGGGGAGAGGGCTCCTACGAGCAGTACTTC. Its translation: CASSYWGEGSYEQYF.

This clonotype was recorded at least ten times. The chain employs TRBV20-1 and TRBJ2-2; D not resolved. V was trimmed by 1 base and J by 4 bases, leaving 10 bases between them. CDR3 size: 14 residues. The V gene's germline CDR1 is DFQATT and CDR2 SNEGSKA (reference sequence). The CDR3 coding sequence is TGCAGTGCTAGAGTCGAGGTTGGCACCGGGGAGCTGTTTTTT. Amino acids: CSARVEVGTGELFF.

CDR3 in amino acids: CASSYFQGLILPGPLHF. For the CDR3, the DNA is TGTGCCAGCAGTTACTTCCAGGGCTTAATCTTGCCTGGACCCCTCCACTTT. The gene calls are TRBV6-5 and TRBJ1-6; possibly TRBD1 for D (5 bases). There are 17 residues in the CDR3. V was trimmed by 1 base and J by 12 bases, leaving 22 bases between them. From germline, CDR1 is MNHEY and CDR2 SVGAGI.

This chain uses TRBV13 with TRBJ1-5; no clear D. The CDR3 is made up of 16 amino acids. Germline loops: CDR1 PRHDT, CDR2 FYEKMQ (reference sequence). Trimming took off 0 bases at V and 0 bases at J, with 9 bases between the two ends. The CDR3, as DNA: TGTGCCAGCAGCTTAGGAGGGATCAATAGCAATCAGCCCCAGCATTTT. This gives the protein CASSLGGINSNQPQHF.

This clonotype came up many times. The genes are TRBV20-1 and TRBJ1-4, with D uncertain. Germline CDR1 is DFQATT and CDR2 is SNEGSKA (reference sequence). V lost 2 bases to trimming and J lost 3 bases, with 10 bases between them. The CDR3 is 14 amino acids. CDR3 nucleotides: TGCAGTGCTAGAATGGGCAGGTCTAATGAAAAACTGTTTTTT. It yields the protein CSARMGRSNEKLFF.

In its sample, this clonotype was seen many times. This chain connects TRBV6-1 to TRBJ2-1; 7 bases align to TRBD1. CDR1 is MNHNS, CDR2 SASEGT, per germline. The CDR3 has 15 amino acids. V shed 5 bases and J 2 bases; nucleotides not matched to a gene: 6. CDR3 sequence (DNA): TGTGCCAGCAGTCCCTCCGGGACAGCCTACAATGAGCAGTTCTTC. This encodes CASSPSGTAYNEQFF.

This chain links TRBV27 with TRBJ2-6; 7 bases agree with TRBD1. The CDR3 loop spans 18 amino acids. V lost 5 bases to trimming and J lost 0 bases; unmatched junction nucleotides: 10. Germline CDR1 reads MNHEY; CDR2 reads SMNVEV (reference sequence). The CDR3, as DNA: TGTGCCAGCAGTAGGGGTGACAGGGCGTACTCTGGGGCCAACGTCCTGACTTTC. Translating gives CASSRGDRAYSGANVLTF. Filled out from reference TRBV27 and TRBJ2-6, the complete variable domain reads EAQVTQNPRYLITVTGKKLTVTCSQNMNHEYMSWYRQDPGLGLRQIYYSMNVEVTDKGDVPEGYKVSRKEKRNFPLILESPSPNQTSLYFCASSRGDRAYSGANVLTFGAGSRLTVL.

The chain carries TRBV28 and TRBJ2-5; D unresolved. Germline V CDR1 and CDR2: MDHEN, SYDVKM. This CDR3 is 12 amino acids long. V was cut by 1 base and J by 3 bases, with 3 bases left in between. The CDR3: CASSLSKETQYF. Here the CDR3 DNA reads TGTGCCAGCAGTTTATCCAAAGAGACCCAGTACTTC.

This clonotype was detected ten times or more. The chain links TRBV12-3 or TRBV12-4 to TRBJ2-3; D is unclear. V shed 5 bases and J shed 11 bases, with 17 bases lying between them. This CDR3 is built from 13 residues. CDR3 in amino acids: CASSPALGNRQYF. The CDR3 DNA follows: TGTGCCAGCAGTCCCGCCCTGGGGAATAGGCAGTATTTT.

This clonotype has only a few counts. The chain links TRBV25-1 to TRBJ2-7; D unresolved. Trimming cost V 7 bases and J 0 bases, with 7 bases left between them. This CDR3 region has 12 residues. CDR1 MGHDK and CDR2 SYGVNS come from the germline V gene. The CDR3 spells CASTASSYEQYF. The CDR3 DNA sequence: TGTGCCAGCACGGCCAGCTCCTACGAGCAGTACTTC.

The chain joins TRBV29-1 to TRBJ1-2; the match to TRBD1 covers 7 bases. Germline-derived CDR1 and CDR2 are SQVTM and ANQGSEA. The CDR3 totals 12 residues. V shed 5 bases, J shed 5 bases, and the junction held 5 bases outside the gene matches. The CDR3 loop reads CSVIGQDYGYTF. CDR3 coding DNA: TGCAGCGTTATCGGACAGGATTATGGCTACACCTTC.

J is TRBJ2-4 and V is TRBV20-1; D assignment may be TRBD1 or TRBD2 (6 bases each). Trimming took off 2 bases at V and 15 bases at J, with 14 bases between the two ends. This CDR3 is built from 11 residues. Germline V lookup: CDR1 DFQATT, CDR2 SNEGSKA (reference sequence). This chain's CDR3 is CSARNRDSPYF. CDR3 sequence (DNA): TGCAGTGCTAGAAACAGGGACTCCCCGTACTTC.

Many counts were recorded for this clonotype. The CDR3 DNA reads as TGTGCCATCAGTGAGTCGAGGAGCCAGACCCAGTACTTC. Protein sequence: CAISESRSQTQYF. The chain couples TRBV10-3 to TRBJ2-5, with D unresolved. The CDR3 is made up of 13 amino acids. Germline CDR1 and CDR2: ENHRY and SYGVKD. Trimming stripped 0 bases from V and 6 bases from J, with 8 bases between.

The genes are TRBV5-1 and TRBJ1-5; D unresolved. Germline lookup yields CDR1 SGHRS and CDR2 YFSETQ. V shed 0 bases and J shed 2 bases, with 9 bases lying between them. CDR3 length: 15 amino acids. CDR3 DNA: TGCGCCAGCAGCTTGGACTCCTACGGCAATCAGCCCCAGCATTTT. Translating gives CASSLDSYGNQPQHF. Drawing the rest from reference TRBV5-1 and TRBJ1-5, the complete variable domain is KAGVTQTPRYLIKTRGQQVTLSCSPISGHRSVSWYQQTPGQGLQFLFEYFSETQRNKGNFPGRFSGRQFSNSRSEMNVSTLELGDSALYLCASSLDSYGNQPQHFGDGTRLSIL.

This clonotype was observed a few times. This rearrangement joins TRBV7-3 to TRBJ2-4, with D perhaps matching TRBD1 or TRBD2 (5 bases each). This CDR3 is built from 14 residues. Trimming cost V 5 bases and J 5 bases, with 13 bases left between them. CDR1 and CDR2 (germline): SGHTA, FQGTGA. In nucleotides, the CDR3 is TGTGCCAGCAGCGCCTCCGGGACGGAAAACATTCAGTACTTC. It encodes CASSASGTENIQYF. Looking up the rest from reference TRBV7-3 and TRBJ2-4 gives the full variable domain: GAGVSQTPSNKVTEKGKYVELRCDPISGHTALYWYRQSLGQGPEFLIYFQGTGAADDSGLPNDRFFAVRPEGSVSTLKIQRTERGDSAVYLCASSASGTENIQYFGAGTRLSVL.

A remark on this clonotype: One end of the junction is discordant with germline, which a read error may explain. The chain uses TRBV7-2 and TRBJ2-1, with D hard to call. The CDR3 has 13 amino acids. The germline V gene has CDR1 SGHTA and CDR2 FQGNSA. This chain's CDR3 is CASSADRYNEQCF. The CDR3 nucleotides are TGTGCCAGCAGCGCCGACCGCTACAATGAGCAGTGCTTC.

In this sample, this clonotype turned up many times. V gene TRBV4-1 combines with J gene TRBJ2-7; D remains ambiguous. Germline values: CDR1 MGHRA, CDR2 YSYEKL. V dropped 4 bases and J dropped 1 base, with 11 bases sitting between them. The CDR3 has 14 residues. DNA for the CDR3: TGCGCCAGCAGCCCGATCCCAGCTTCCTACGAGCAGTACTTC. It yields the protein CASSPIPASYEQYF.

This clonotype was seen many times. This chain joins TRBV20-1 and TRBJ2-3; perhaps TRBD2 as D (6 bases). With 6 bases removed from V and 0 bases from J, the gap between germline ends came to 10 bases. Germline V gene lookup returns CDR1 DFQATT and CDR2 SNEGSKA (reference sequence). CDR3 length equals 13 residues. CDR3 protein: CSAEGVSTDTQYF. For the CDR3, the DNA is TGCAGTGCGGAGGGAGTAAGCACAGATACGCAGTATTTT.

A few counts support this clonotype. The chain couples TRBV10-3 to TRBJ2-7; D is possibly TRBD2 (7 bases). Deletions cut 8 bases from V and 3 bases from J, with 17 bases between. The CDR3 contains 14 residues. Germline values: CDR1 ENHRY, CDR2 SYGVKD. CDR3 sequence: CAIGGGGGNYEQYF. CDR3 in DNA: TGTGCCATCGGCGGGGGAGGGGGGAACTACGAGCAGTACTTC.

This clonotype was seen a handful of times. CDR3 sequence reads: CASSYSRQGVSDEQYF. The CDR3 DNA reads TGTGCCAGCAGTTACTCGAGACAGGGTGTCTCGGACGAGCAGTACTTC. The V call is TRBV6-5, the J call TRBJ2-7; 7 bases align to TRBD1. In germline, CDR1 is MNHEY, CDR2 SVGAGI. J was trimmed by 5 bases and V by 0 bases; bases with no gene match: 10. CDR3 length: 16 residues.